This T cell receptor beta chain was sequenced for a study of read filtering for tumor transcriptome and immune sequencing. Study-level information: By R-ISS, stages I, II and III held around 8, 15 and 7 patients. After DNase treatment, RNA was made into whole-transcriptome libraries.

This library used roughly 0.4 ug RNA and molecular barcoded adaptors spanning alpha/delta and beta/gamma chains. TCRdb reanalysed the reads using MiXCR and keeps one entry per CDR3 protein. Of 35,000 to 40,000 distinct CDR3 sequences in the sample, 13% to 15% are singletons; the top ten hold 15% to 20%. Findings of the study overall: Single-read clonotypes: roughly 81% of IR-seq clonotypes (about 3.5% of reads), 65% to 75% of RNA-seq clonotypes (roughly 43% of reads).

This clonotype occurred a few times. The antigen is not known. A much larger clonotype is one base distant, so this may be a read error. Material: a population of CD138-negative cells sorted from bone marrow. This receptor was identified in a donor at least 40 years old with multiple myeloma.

The CDR3 nucleotides read TGTGCCAGCTGCGAGGACCCCGGAAACATTCAGTACTTC. This sequence encodes CASCEDPGNIQYF. This sequence joins TRBV6-1 and TRBJ2-4; D not certain. Germline-derived CDR1 and CDR2 are MNHNS and SASEGT. This CDR3 comprises 13 residues. Deletions cut 8 bases from V and 6 bases from J, with 14 bases between.